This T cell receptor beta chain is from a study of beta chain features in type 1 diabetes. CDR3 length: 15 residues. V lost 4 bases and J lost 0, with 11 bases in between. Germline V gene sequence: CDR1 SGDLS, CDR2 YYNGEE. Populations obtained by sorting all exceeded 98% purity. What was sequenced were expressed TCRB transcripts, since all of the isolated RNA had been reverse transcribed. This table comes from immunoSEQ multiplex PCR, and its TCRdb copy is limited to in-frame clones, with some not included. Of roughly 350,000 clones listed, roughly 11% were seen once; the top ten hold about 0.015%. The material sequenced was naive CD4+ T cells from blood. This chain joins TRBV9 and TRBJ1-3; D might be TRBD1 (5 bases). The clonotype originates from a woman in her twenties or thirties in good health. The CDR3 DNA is TGTGCCAGCAGCCCAACAGGAGACTCTGGAAACACCATATATTTT. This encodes CASSPTGDSGNTIYF.